This entry concerns a single TCR beta chain. This entry belongs to a study of T cell responses to AZD1222 COVID-19 vaccine. Trimming left V 4 bases short and J 2 bases short, with 8 bases between. The CDR3 is 14 amino acids. The germline CDR1 and CDR2 sequences are KGHDR and SFDVKD. Assay: immunoSEQ multiplex PCR; the TCRdb copy retains only in-frame clones and omits some. Of fewer than 200,000 clones in the sample, just under 90% were seen once. The rearrangement joins TRBV24-1 to TRBJ1-5, with D hard to call. This clonotype was sampled from an adult in good health. Sample: peripheral blood, taken on day 0 of AZD1222 vaccination. CDR3: CATSDFGRNQPQHF. CDR3 coding DNA: TGTGCCACCAGTGACTTTGGTCGCAATCAGCCCCAGCATTTT.